This T cell receptor (beta chain) appears in the sequencing data of a study of OX40 agonist ivuxolimab in advanced cancers. For the study at large: The study enrolled dose-escalation patients with hepatocellular carcinoma, melanoma, renal cell or head and neck cancer.

The length of the CDR3 is 12 residues. The germline V gene has CDR1 SEHNR and CDR2 FQNEAQ (reference sequence). Deletions cut 5 bases from V and 9 bases from J, with 10 bases between. The sample holds a few counts of this clone. Sequenced by immunoSEQ multiplex PCR; TCRdb stores in-frame clones only, minus some. The sample has tens of thousands of clones; 87% are singletons. The sequence was obtained from an adult with an advanced solid tumor such as melanoma, head and neck, liver or kidney cancer. The chain recombines TRBV7-9 with TRBJ2-2; D unresolved. The sequencing used CD4+ or CD8+ T cells sorted from blood, collected in a trial of the OX40 agonist ivuxolimab. The CDR3 here is CASSAIGRELFF. In DNA form, the CDR3 reads TGTGCCAGCAGCGCGATTGGGAGGGAGCTGTTTTTT.